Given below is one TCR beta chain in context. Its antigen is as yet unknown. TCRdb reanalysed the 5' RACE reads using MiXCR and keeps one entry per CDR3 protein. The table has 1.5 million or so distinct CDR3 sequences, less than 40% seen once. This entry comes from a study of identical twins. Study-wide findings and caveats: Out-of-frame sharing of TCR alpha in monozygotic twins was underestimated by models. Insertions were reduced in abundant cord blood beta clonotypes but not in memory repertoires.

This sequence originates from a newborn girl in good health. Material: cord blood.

The CDR3 region has the DNA TGCAGTGCTAGAAGCGGTATCGCAGTGACAGGGGTGTTTTTT. Residues: CSARSGIAVTGVFF. V usage is TRBV20-1 and J usage is TRBJ1-4; 8 nucleotides line up with TRBD1. Germline values: CDR1 DFQATT, CDR2 SNEGSKA (reference sequence). This CDR3 is 14 amino acids long. The ends lost 2 bases at V and 15 bases at J; junction bases unmatched: 14.